This T cell receptor beta chain was observed in a study of blood T cell repertoires in COVID-19. From germline, CDR1 is MNHNY and CDR2 SVGAGI (reference sequence). With V trimmed by 5 bases and J by 7 bases, 9 bases remained unmatched. The CDR3 is made up of 15 amino acids. As handled by the study authors: Reference gene primers were amplified, and this amplification served to estimate nucleated cell counts. The data were produced by immunoSEQ multiplex PCR, yet TCRdb's version contains in-frame clones alone and is incomplete. V and J calls plus clone size are reproduced from that table; the DNA served to infer D and trimming. Of over 85,000 clones detected, roughly 90% appear once; the ten largest clones hold under 2.5%.

The TCR comes from a human donor with active COVID-19. The donor label of this sample is uncertain. The J gene is TRBJ2-3, the V gene TRBV6-6; 10 bases fit TRBD1. The sequencing input was peripheral blood. The CDR3 reads CASSPRQGAAYTQYF. CDR3 coding DNA: TGTGCCAGCAGTCCTAGACAGGGGGCGGCGTATACGCAGTATTTT.